A single sample is the source of the 21 T cell receptor delta chains below, sequenced in a study of γδ T cells in repeated Plasmodium falciparum infection. Gammadelta T cells were flow-sorted from PBMC into Vgamma9/Vdelta2+ and Vdelta2-negative populations for bulk analysis. TCRdb re-processed the multiplex PCR reads using CATT. The sample lists about 48,000 delta-chain clones; 1.6% were seen once. Sequencing input: gamma-delta T cells from blood. The source of these receptors is a pool of human donors (malaria-infected and uninfected, not separated).

To note about this clone: The protein recorded in TCRdb matches a much larger clone and deviates from this DNA's translation at residue 11, suggesting a read error; the protein here is obtained by translating the DNA. V gene TRDV1 combines with J gene TRDJ1; 7 bases match TRDD2. Germline lookup yields CDR1 TSWWSYY and CDR2 QGS. V lost 3 bases to trimming and J lost 0 bases; unmatched junction nucleotides: 19. The CDR3 is made up of 20 amino acids. The CDR3 bases are TGTGCTCTTGGGGACAACTTCCTAGTTGGGTGTGGGACCCACACCGATAAACTCATCTTT. Translated: CALGDNFLVGCGTHTDKLIF.

This clone came up a few times. The mismatch at residue 3 between this DNA's translation and the TCRdb protein of a much larger clone likely reflects a read error; the protein shown is translated from the DNA. This chain uses TRDV2 with TRDJ1; TRDD3 matches at 9 bases. The J gene, not given by TCRdb, was assigned here from a germline match of the nucleotide sequence. Germline values: CDR1 GEAIGNYY, CDR2 EKD. This CDR3 comprises 15 residues. CDR3 DNA: TGTGCCCGTGAGCCTCTGGGGGATTACACCGATAAACTCATCTTT. Translated, it gives CAREPLGDYTDKLIF.

This clone was seen a few times. This DNA's translation differs at residue 10 from TCRdb's protein, which comes from a much larger clone; a read error is likely, and the protein shown is translated from the DNA. The gene calls are TRDV2 and TRDJ1; 13 nucleotides line up with TRDD3. Germline V CDR1 and CDR2: GEAIGNYY, EKD. The V segment lost 3 bases and the J segment 0 bases; nucleotides outside the gene matches: 21. The CDR3 sequence is 22 residues long. The CDR3 bases are TGTGCCTGTGACCCCCCCCTAAAAATCACAACTGGGGGATACGGGGACACCGATAAACTCATCTTT. Translation: CACDPPLKITTGGYGDTDKLIF.

This clone occurred many times. Translating this DNA gives a protein that differs at residue 9 from the TCRdb one, which belongs to a much larger clone; a read error is likely, and the protein shown is this translation. The chain has TRDV1 and TRDJ1, with D possibly matching TRDD3 (6 bases). The CDR3 has 15 residues. CDR1 and CDR2 (germline): TSWWSYY, QGS. Trimming cost V 6 bases and J 2 bases, with 16 bases left between them. The CDR3 DNA is TGTGCTCTTGGAGGGATAGGGACCATAACCGATAAACTCATCTTT. This encodes CALGGIGTITDKLIF.

Comment on this clone: A far larger clone is a single base away, which makes a read error likely. Other DNA sequences within the sample encode an identical CDR3. The J gene is uncalled and the V gene is TRDV2; the listed D gene, TRDD3, was not tested against the DNA. Germline V gene sequence: CDR1 GEAIGNYY, CDR2 EKD. The CDR3 contains 16 residues. The CDR3 loop reads CACDTVGGRYTDKLIF. In DNA form, the CDR3 reads TGTGCCTGTGACACCGTTGGGGGCCGCTACACCGATAAACTTATCTTT.

Worth noting for this clone: The amino acid sequence in TCRdb belongs to a much larger clone and departs from this DNA's translation at residue 14, likely a sequencing read error; the sequence shown is translated from the DNA. No J gene was assigned, while the V gene was called as TRDV2. The length of the CDR3 is 15 residues. Germline assignment: CDR1 GEAIGNYY and CDR2 EKD. CDR3 nucleotide sequence: TGTGCCTGTGACTCCTGGCACACTTACACCGATAAACTCACCTTT. Translation: CACDSWHTYTDKLTF.

This clone was counted a few times. TCRdb attributes to this sequence the protein of a much larger clone, which differs from the DNA translation at residues 13 and 18; a read error is likely, and the protein displayed is translated from the DNA. This chain joins TRDV1 and TRDJ1, with 7 positions matching TRDD3. The CDR3 is made up of 19 amino acids. The germline V gene has CDR1 TSWWSYY and CDR2 QGS. The CDR3: CALGPAGLRGLGTTDKLTF. CDR3 nucleotides: TGTGCTCTTGGGCCAGCAGGCCTCCGGGGACTGGGGACCACCGATAAACTCACCTTT.

This clone appeared many times. TCRdb assigns this DNA the protein of a much larger clone, which departs from its translation at residue 11; this likely reflects a read error, and the protein shown comes from translating the DNA. CDR3 DNA sequence: TGTGCTCTTGGGTCCCCCTTCTCCGATAAACCCATCTTT. Residues: CALGSPFSDKPIF. The chain carries TRDV1 and TRDJ1, with D tentatively TRDD2 (5 bases). CDR3 length: 13 amino acids. The germline gives CDR1 TSWWSYY, CDR2 QGS.

This clone turned up a few times. Given a far larger clone just one base away, this is likely a sequencing read error. The identical CDR3 is also encoded by other nucleotide sequences in the sample. The chain carries TRDV1 and TRDJ1, with 12 bases that match TRDD3. Trimming cost V 6 bases and J 0 bases; bases outside gene matches: 8. CDR3 length: 17 amino acids. CDR1 is TSWWSYY and CDR2 is QGS in the germline V gene. The CDR3 DNA is TGTGCTCTTGGAATTATCTGGGGGATACGGTACACCGATAAACTCATCTTT. Protein sequence: CALGIIWGIRYTDKLIF.

This clone was observed many times. The chain employs TRDV1 and TRDJ1, with D possibly matching TRDD3 (6 bases). Germline lookup yields CDR1 TSWWSYY and CDR2 QGS. This CDR3 contains 14 residues. V lost 8 bases, J lost 0 bases, and 13 bases lay in between. The CDR3 spells CALLRGDYTDKLIF. DNA of the CDR3: TGTGCTCTTCTCCGTGGGGATTACACCGATAAACTCATCTTT.

About this clone: TCRdb's entry gives the protein of a much larger clone, which mismatches this DNA's translation at residue 15, likely from a read error; the protein reported here is translated from the DNA. The V gene is TRDV1; the J gene was not called; TRDD3 is the table's D call, not checked against the DNA. Germline V gives CDR1 TSWWSYY, CDR2 QGS. The CDR3 contains 17 residues. For the CDR3, the DNA is TGTGCTCTTGGGGAACGTGGGGGGATACTAGTCACCGATAAACCCATCTTT. Translated, it gives CALGERGGILVTDKPIF.

With regard to this clone: The protein TCRdb gives is from a much larger clone and does not agree with this DNA's translation at residue 4, likely a read error; the protein shown here comes from the DNA. The chain has TRDV1 and TRDJ1; no clear D gene. The germline V gene has CDR1 TSWWSYY and CDR2 QGS. The CDR3 extends over 16 amino acids. The V and J ends lost 7 bases and 0 bases respectively, with 18 bases between them. Here the CDR3 reads CALEIEQPAYTDKLIF. CDR3 sequence (DNA): TGTGCTCTTGAGATCGAACAGCCCGCATACACCGATAAACTCATCTTT.

About this clone: The protein held in TCRdb is that of a much larger clone and does not match this DNA's translation at residue 7, likely because of a read error; the protein shown is translated from the DNA. The chain couples TRDV1 to TRDJ1; D not resolved. Because TCRdb records no J gene, it was assigned here through a match of the DNA to germline. Germline assignment: CDR1 TSWWSYY and CDR2 QGS. CDR3 length equals 16 residues. V lost 5 bases and J 0 bases, leaving 16 bases between the germline ends. The CDR3 loop reads CALGNKDREDTDKLIF. The CDR3 region has the DNA TGTGCTCTTGGGAATAAAGACAGGGAAGACACCGATAAACTCATCTTT.

This clone was picked up many times. The TCRdb protein comes from a much larger clone and disagrees with this DNA's translation at residue 14, likely due to a read error; the protein given here is derived from the DNA. The chain employs TRDV2 and TRDJ1; 9 positions match TRDD3. The J gene was missing in TCRdb and was found by matching the end of the DNA to germline. CDR3 length: 22 amino acids. Germline V gives CDR1 GEAIGNYY, CDR2 EKD. V was clipped by 4 bases and J by 0 bases; unmatched bases: 26. The DNA for the CDR3 is TGTGCCTGTGATAAACGCCCTCGTCGGGGGGATACCCCAGACTCGTACACCGATAAACTCATCTTT. Protein: CACDKRPRRGDTPDSYTDKLIF.

To note about this clone: A far bigger clonotype differs at one base, so this is likely a read error. The same CDR3 can be traced to other DNA sequences in this sample. The genes are TRDV1 and TRDJ1, with 7 bases fitting TRDD3. V shed 3 bases and J 0 bases; nucleotides not matched to a gene: 13. CDR1 TSWWSYY and CDR2 QGS come from the germline V gene. The CDR3 has 18 residues. The CDR3 nucleotides read TGTGCTCTTGGGGAGACGCCTGGGGGGTACGGGTACACCGATAAACTCATCTTT. As protein: CALGETPGGYGYTDKLIF.

There are many counts of this clone. This DNA translates differently at residue 16 from the TCRdb protein, which is that of a much larger clone; a read error is likely, and the protein shown is the DNA's own translation. The J gene went uncalled, whereas the V gene is TRDV2; the D call TRDD3 from the table was never checked on the DNA. The CDR3 is 17 amino acids. Germline V gene lookup returns CDR1 GEAIGNYY and CDR2 EKD. The chain's CDR3 is CACDTVGQPDHTDKLTF. CDR3 DNA sequence: TGTGCCTGTGACACCGTGGGACAGCCAGACCACACCGATAAACTCACCTTT.

This clone was observed a few times. A far bigger clonotype differs at one base, so this is likely a read error. Other DNA sequences within the sample encode an identical CDR3. V gene TRDV2 combines with J gene TRDJ1; TRDD3 agrees at 7 bases. Here the J gene was assigned by germline matching of the DNA, as TCRdb has none. The CDR3 is 17 amino acids. Germline lookup yields CDR1 GEAIGNYY and CDR2 EKD. V shed 5 bases and J 0 bases; nucleotides not matched to a gene: 14. This CDR3 reads CACVGIALGDYTDKLIF. The CDR3 coding sequence is TGTGCCTGTGTAGGGATCGCTTTGGGGGACTACACCGATAAACTCATCTTT.

About this clone: The TCRdb protein, from a much larger clone, departs from this DNA's translation at residue 11, likely by read error; the protein shown derives from the DNA. V is TRDV1 and J is TRDJ1; 12 nucleotides agree with TRDD3. The CDR3 is 17 amino acids. Germline V CDR1 and CDR2: TSWWSYY, QGS. The V and J ends lost 6 bases and 1 base, in that order; junction bases with no gene match: 9. CDR3 sequence reads: CALGIIWGIRSTDKLIF. CDR3 bases: TGTGCTCTTGGAATTATCTGGGGGATACGTTCCACCGATAAACTCATCTTT.

To note about this clone: This DNA's translation and the protein TCRdb lists, from a much larger clone, do not match at residue 13, likely due to a read error; the protein shown is translated from the DNA. This chain connects TRDV3 to TRDJ1; the match to TRDD3 covers 11 bases. Germline lookup yields CDR1 TVYSNPD and CDR2 GDNSRS (reference sequence). The CDR3 is made up of 16 amino acids. V was pared by 2 bases and J by 9 bases, with 17 bases of the junction left unmatched. CDR3 nucleotides: TGTGCCTTTTCCTACGAGTACTGGGGGATAATGGACGAACTCATCTTT. This sequence encodes CAFSYEYWGIMDELIF.

This clone was detected many times. This likely stems from a read error, as it lies one base from a far larger clone. Other DNA sequences from this sample encode an identical CDR3 as well. The chain links TRDV1 to TRDJ4; 9 nucleotides match TRDD3. There are 19 residues in the CDR3. Germline V gives CDR1 TSWWSYY, CDR2 QGS. CDR3 amino acids: CALGVSFPPRTGGDRPLIF. CDR3 DNA sequence: TGTGCTCTTGGGGTGAGCTTCCCACCCCGTACTGGGGGAGACAGACCCCTAATCTTT.

This clone was observed a handful of times. This sequence may be a read error, since a much larger clone differs from it by one base. No DNA is shown, since the ends of the CDR3 on it are uncertain; the CDR3 is the one TCRdb lists. The V and J genes are TRDV3 and TRDJ1; the table's D call, TRDD3, has no DNA check behind it. Germline CDR1 and CDR2: TVYSNPD and GDNSRS (reference sequence). The CDR3 totals 18 residues, both ends included. CDR3 amino acids: CAFNCLVGWGTYTDKLIF.